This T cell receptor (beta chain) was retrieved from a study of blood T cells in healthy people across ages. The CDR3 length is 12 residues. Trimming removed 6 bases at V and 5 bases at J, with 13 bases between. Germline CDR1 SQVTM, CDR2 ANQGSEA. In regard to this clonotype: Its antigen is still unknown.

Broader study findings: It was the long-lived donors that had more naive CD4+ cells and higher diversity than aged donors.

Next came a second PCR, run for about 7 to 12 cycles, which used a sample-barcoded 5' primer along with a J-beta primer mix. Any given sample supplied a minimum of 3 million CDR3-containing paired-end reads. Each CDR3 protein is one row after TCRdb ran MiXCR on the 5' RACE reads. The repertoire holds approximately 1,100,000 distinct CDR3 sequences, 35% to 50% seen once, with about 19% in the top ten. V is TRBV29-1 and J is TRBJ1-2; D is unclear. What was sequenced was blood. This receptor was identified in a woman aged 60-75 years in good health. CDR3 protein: CSVEGMEYGYTF. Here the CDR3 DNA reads TGCAGCGTCGAGGGTATGGAGTATGGCTACACCTTC.